This T cell receptor beta chain is from a study of T-cell reconstitution after alpha-beta-depleted transplantation in children. General study results and limits: Surviving recipient T cells and thymic progenitors produced the high day-60 TCRbeta diversity seen in some patients. Hyperexpanded clones declined; after one year, newly produced T cells mostly supplied diversity. The origin of alpha-beta T cells about two months after transplant was reportedly several hundred expanded graft clones.

This clonotype was seen a few times. Its specificity is not known. Preparation of the TCRbeta library used unique molecular identifiers. MiXCR was run by TCRdb on the PCR reads, yielding one entry per CDR3 protein. The table records about 110,000 distinct CDR3 sequences, approximately 6% of them present only once. The CDR3 covers 15 residues. From germline, CDR1 is MDHEN and CDR2 SYDVKM. The V and J ends lost 7 bases and 2 bases respectively, with 15 bases between them. Sequenced here: PBMCs, mostly from graft donor cells, sampled 360 days after TCRalphabeta/CD19-depleted stem cell transplant. The source of this sequence is a male patient between 2 and 10 years old who had a stem cell transplant for acute lymphoblastic leukemia, so the T cells may come from the graft donor. The J gene is TRBJ2-1, the V gene TRBV28; possibly TRBD2 for D (6 bases). The chain's CDR3 is CASTPGTGPYNEQFF. CDR3 coding DNA: TGTGCCAGCACCCCCGGGACTGGGCCCTACAATGAGCAGTTCTTC.